This entry describes one TCR beta chain. The same CDR3 can be traced to other DNA sequences in this sample. V dropped 2 bases and J dropped 1 base, with 5 bases sitting between them. The germline gives CDR1 SNHLY, CDR2 FYNNEI. This CDR3 comprises 13 residues. The data belong to a study of blood T cell repertoires in COVID-19. Repertoires were generated with immunoSEQ multiplex PCR, while TCRdb's copy carries only in-frame clones and drops some. The sample records some 230,000 clones, 75% to 85% being singletons. This receptor was identified in a woman aged 50 to 65 with acute or convalescent COVID-19. The sample comprised peripheral blood. This chain connects TRBV2 to TRBJ1-1; no firm D call. The CDR3 DNA is TGTGCCAGCAGTGAACGAGGGAACACTGAAGCTTTCTTT. Its translation: CASSERGNTEAFF.